This note documents a single T cell receptor beta chain sequence. This clonotype was counted a few times. Its antigen is unknown. Base quality data are lacking; no much larger clone is found one base away. RNA was extracted using the RNeasy kit, and roughly 0.5 to 1 ug of the RNA was reverse transcribed with random hexamers. The immunoSEQ multiplex PCR assay, covering 54 Vbeta and 13 Jbeta segments, was used to amplify TCR beta CDR3 regions. PCR amplification bias was corrected using a synthetic template baseline for primer optimization and computational correction. Per the source publication's procedure: Reads were annotated to V, D and J genes according to IMGT and were analyzed with immunoSEQ Analyzer, with only productive sequences retained. Clonality was calculated as one minus the Shannon entropy normalized by log2 of the number of productive unique sequences. For each patient and control, public and private clones were evaluated within the 100 most prevalent clones. Clones were defined as Susac-specific when absent from the healthy and MS cohorts, from roughly 1,100 published viral clones and from other ImmuneACCESS disease sequences. TCRdb applied fastp at Q25 and MiXCR to the public reads, then kept only in-frame beta chains. Each CDR3 protein gets just one entry, which takes the most common genes and DNA from the rows behind it. TCRdb's processing, not the study's, gives the V and J calls here. This sample comprises 350,000 to 550,000 distinct CDR3 sequences, approximately 85% of them detected only once. The ten most abundant clones make up around 0.12% of the sample.

High-throughput TCR beta sequencing profiled peripheral blood CD8+ and CD4+ T cells from healthy donors, Susac syndrome patients and multiple sclerosis patients. Multiple sclerosis controls were treatment-naive patients with stable or active relapsing-remitting disease fulfilling revised McDonald criteria. Bulk CD8+ and CD4+ T cells were purified by magnetic negative isolation, while CD8+ TEMRA cells were enriched using FACS. Blood was collected in EDTA tubes and processed within 24 hours, with PBMCs isolated through density gradient centrifugation. PBMCs destined for TCR sequencing were cryopreserved in liquid nitrogen and later thawed in a 37 °C water bath. Purity of sorted or isolated CD4+, CD8+ and CD8+ TEMRA cells was at least 90%. V loses 4 bases of germline sequence and J loses 3 bases, and the interval between the two ends is 19 bases. The CDR3 numbers 16 residues from cysteine through phenylalanine. The only DNA kept is the CDR3, 48 bases in frame from the first base. Based on the germline V gene (reference sequence), the CDR1 and CDR2 sequences are SEHNR and FQNEAQ.

This sample stems from a study of CD8 T cells in Susac syndrome (dated by TCRdb to about 2019). Study-level background: Whether CD8+ T cell activation and differentiation in Susac syndrome was antigen driven was tested using repertoire sequencing. The study compared CD8+ T cell repertoire clonality among approximately twelve healthy donors, 14 Susac syndrome patients and approximately 16 multiple sclerosis patients.

General conclusions and limits of the study: The number of individuals in the TCR sequencing and HLA analysis was acknowledged as relatively small.

Sequences were obtained from CD8+ T cells from PBMCs. The receptor was isolated from a human donor with multiple sclerosis. The rearranged chain carries TRBV7-9 and TRBJ2-7, with TRBD2 perhaps the D gene, on 5 matching bases. The nucleotide sequence is given as TGTGCCAGCAGCTCCATGGAGATCGGGGAATACTACGAGCAGTACTTC. Translation gives CASSSMEIGEYYEQYF.